The sample holds a few counts of the clone carrying this T cell receptor (beta chain). Antigen specificity is unknown. The sample belongs to a study of T cells after yellow fever vaccination. Study background: Where fractions had low cell numbers, libraries were prepared from them with the SMART-Seq v4 Ultra Low Input RNA kit.

A 5'RACE template-switching step, the method used to make TCR cDNA, added a universal primer site and UMIs. TCRdb itself ran the 5' RACE reads through MiXCR, one entry per CDR3 protein. The sample consists of approximately 550,000 distinct CDR3 sequences, about 13% of them appearing once. Germline CDR1 reads SGHTA; CDR2 reads FQGNSA. The ends lost 5 bases at V and 5 bases at J; junction bases unmatched: 4. The CDR3 is 13 residues long. Study outcomes and limitations: A large majority of primary-vaccination clones showed up again after the booster (96% CD4, around 85% CD8). A faster peak, day 5 versus 15, was reached by the weaker secondary response.

This receptor was identified in a man aged 25-40 years who received the YFV17D yellow fever vaccine. The sample was PBMCs, taken on the day of the yellow fever booster vaccination. The chain carries TRBV7-2 and TRBJ2-5; 8 positions match TRBD1. The CDR3 loop reads CASSRQGYETQYF. In nucleotides, the CDR3 is TGTGCCAGCAGCCGACAGGGGTATGAGACCCAGTACTTC.